The text below deals with one T cell receptor beta chain. What it binds is not known. The assay was immunoSEQ multiplex PCR, and TCRdb's table has in-frame clones only and misses some. Among more than 95,000 clones listed, 80% to 85% were seen once. The sample originates from a study of radiation and T cells in renal cell carcinoma. Deletions cut 3 bases from V and 6 bases from J, with 15 bases between. The germline V gene has CDR1 SGHDN and CDR2 FVKESK. There are 14 residues in the CDR3. Study results and limitations: Top tumor clonotypes rose in blood 2 weeks post-radiation, then contracted.

Stated time point: baseline pretreatment blood. Treatment specified: 15 Gy SBRT to primary tumor, nephrectomy 4 weeks later. Serial blood draws occurred at baseline and 2 and 4 weeks post-SBRT. V is TRBV14 and J is TRBJ2-7, with a tentative D call TRBD1 (6 bases). Sequencing was performed on blood, taken from a patient whose treatment included radiotherapy and nephrectomy. The sequence derives from a woman aged 60-70 years with renal cell carcinoma. The CDR3 bases are TGTGCCAGCAGCCAGGACACAGGGACCAGCGAGCAGTACTTC. This encodes CASSQDTGTSEQYF.